This record concerns one T cell receptor (beta chain) sequence. The antigen remains undetermined. This sample was taken from a study of blood T cells in healthy people across ages. Findings and limits, study-wide: Donor CMV status was unknown, possibly confounding expanded clonotype changes.

Trimming shortened V by 8 bases and J by 4 bases, and 5 bases separated the two germline ends. This CDR3 is 11 amino acids long. Germline V lookup: CDR1 LGHDT, CDR2 YNNKEL (reference sequence). Primers used in a second PCR of roughly 6 to 11 cycles were a sample-barcoded 5' primer and a J-beta primer mix. All samples yielded 3 million or more CDR3-containing paired-end reads. TCRdb reprocessed the 5' RACE reads with MiXCR, giving one entry per CDR3 protein. This table holds about a million distinct CDR3 sequences, roughly two fifths found once. The material sequenced was blood. This clonotype was obtained from a young man in good health. The V call is TRBV3-1, the J call TRBJ2-2; D ambiguous. In DNA form, the CDR3 reads TGTGCCAGCCAGGCCACCGGGGAGCTGTTTTTT. Its translation: CASQATGELFF.